The 19 T cell receptor beta chains in this list originate from one sample, sequenced in a study of blood T cell repertoires in COVID-19. The protocol was immunoSEQ multiplex PCR, while the TCRdb copy is restricted to in-frame clones and leaves out a portion. The sample carries some 300,000 clones, around 84% recorded once. Sample: peripheral blood. These receptors all come from a man between 65 and 85 years old with acute or convalescent COVID-19.

This sequence joins TRBV28 and TRBJ2-7; TRBD1 agrees at 10 bases. The germline CDR1 and CDR2 sequences are MDHEN and SYDVKM. CDR3 length: 16 amino acids. Trimming cost V 5 bases and J 2 bases; bases outside gene matches: 9. The CDR3 coding sequence is TGTGCCAGCAGTACCAATCCCGGGACAGGGGCCTACGAGCAGTACTTC. Translating gives CASSTNPGTGAYEQYF. Complete variable domain (other parts from reference TRBV28 and TRBJ2-7): DVKVTQSSRYLVKRTGEKVFLECVQDMDHENMFWYRQDPGLGLRLIYFSYDVKMKEKGDIPEGYSVSREKKERFSLILESASTNQTSMYLCASSTNPGTGAYEQYFGPGTRLTVT.

The chain is built from TRBV6-5 and TRBJ1-2; D might be TRBD1 (5 bases). CDR1 MNHEY and CDR2 SVGAGI come from the germline V gene. V lost 5 bases to trimming and J lost 2 bases, with 6 bases between them. The CDR3 runs 12 residues. The CDR3 nucleotides read TGTGCCAGCAGTCCAGGGAACTATGGCTACACCTTC. Translation gives CASSPGNYGYTF.

The chain uses TRBV5-6 and TRBJ2-1; 12 bases fit TRBD1. There are 15 residues in the CDR3. The V segment lost 5 bases and the J segment 9 bases; nucleotides outside the gene matches: 9. Germline CDR1 SGHDT, CDR2 YYEEEE. CDR3: CASSWPGQGASEQFF. In DNA form, the CDR3 reads TGTGCCAGCAGTTGGCCGGGACAGGGGGCAAGTGAGCAGTTCTTC.

CDR3 protein: CASSQRKTWGDYGYTF. CDR3 DNA sequence: TGTGCCAGCAGCCAACGGAAAACTTGGGGGGACTATGGCTACACCTTC. J is TRBJ1-2 and V is TRBV3-1 (or the pseudogene TRBV3-2); the D gene is possibly TRBD1 (5 bases). The CDR3 extends over 16 amino acids. Germline CDR1 LGHDT, CDR2 YNNKEL (reference sequence). V gave up 2 bases and J gave up 3 bases, with 16 bases separating them.

This clone has just a few counts. The chain has TRBV4-2 and TRBJ1-1, with D uncertain. Trimming stripped 2 bases from V and 6 bases from J, with 19 bases between. The V gene's germline CDR1 is LGHNA and CDR2 YNFKEQ. CDR3 length: 16 residues. CDR3 in amino acids: CASSQTPTAQYAEAFF. The CDR3 DNA reads TGTGCCAGCAGCCAAACCCCAACCGCACAGTATGCTGAAGCTTTCTTT.

J is TRBJ2-2 and V is TRBV13; D call uncertain. Trimming removed 5 bases from V and 5 bases from J, with 9 bases in between. The CDR3 is made up of 13 amino acids. Germline values: CDR1 PRHDT, CDR2 FYEKMQ (reference sequence). The CDR3 is CASSVLGTGELFF. The CDR3 bases are TGTGCCAGCAGCGTTCTAGGTACCGGGGAGCTGTTTTTT.

V is TRBV19 and J is TRBJ2-5, with TRBD1 as a possible D gene (5 bases). The CDR3 spans 11 residues. Germline CDR1 LNHDA, CDR2 SQIVND (reference sequence). Trimming took off 8 bases at V and 5 bases at J, with 9 bases between the two ends. The chain's CDR3 is CASGHGETQYF. Written as DNA, the CDR3 is TGTGCCAGTGGACACGGCGAGACCCAGTACTTC.

CDR3 residues: CAHRENNQPQHF. The CDR3 coding sequence is TGTGCCCATCGGGAGAACAATCAGCCCCAGCATTTT. The J gene is TRBJ1-5, the V gene TRBV28; D not certain. The CDR3 length is 12 residues. Germline V CDR1 and CDR2: MDHEN, SYDVKM. Trimming took 11 bases from V and 3 from J, leaving 11 bases between them. Using reference TRBV28 and TRBJ1-5 for the parts outside the CDR3, the full variable domain is DVKVTQSSRYLVKRTGEKVFLECVQDMDHENMFWYRQDPGLGLRLIYFSYDVKMKEKGDIPEGYSVSREKKERFSLILESASTNQTSMYLCAHRENNQPQHFGDGTRLSIL.

The rearrangement uses TRBV20-1 and TRBJ1-4; the match to TRBD1 covers 7 bases. Looked up from germline, CDR1 is DFQATT and CDR2 is SNEGSKA (reference sequence). The trim removed 3 bases at V and 3 bases at J, leaving 10 bases unmatched. CDR3 length equals 16 residues. CDR3 protein: CSASSLRTGANEKLFF. The CDR3 DNA reads as TGCAGTGCTAGTAGTCTCCGAACAGGGGCTAATGAAAAACTGTTTTTT.

The chain couples TRBV5-6 to TRBJ1-2, with 9 bases aligning to TRBD1. The CDR3 consists of 15 residues. The V gene end was trimmed by 3 bases and the J gene end by 5 bases; junction bases not matched to a gene: 8. Germline values: CDR1 SGHDT, CDR2 YYEEEE. The chain's CDR3 is CASSSGQGGFYGYTF. The CDR3 DNA follows: TGTGCCAGCAGCTCGGGACAGGGCGGATTTTATGGCTACACCTTC.

The chain has TRBV24-1 and TRBJ2-5; 7 bases are shared with TRBD2. Germline V gene data show CDR1 as KGHDR and CDR2 as SFDVKD. This CDR3 has 16 amino acids. J lost 1 base, V lost 5 bases, and 9 bases had no gene match. The CDR3 region has the DNA TGTGCCACCAGTGGCCCTCGGGGGGTACCCCAAGAGACCCAGTACTTC. The encoded protein is CATSGPRGVPQETQYF.

This chain uses TRBV11-2 with TRBJ1-5, with a weak D call TRBD1 (6 bases). CDR3 length: 14 amino acids. Germline lookup yields CDR1 SGHAT and CDR2 FQNNGV. The V end was cut by 4 bases, the J end by 7 bases, with 14 bases between. The CDR3 sequence: CASSSDTGYQPQHF. In DNA, the CDR3 is TGTGCCAGCAGCTCGGACACAGGGTACCAGCCCCAGCATTTT.

As DNA, the CDR3 is TGTGCCAGCAGCTTAGTTTCCGGGGTACAGAACATTCAGTACTTC. Translation gives CASSLVSGVQNIQYF. The chain uses TRBV7-2 and TRBJ2-4, with D perhaps TRBD2 (5 bases). From germline, CDR1 is SGHTA and CDR2 FQGNSA. The V and J ends lost 1 base and 7 bases respectively, with 14 bases between them. There are 15 residues in the CDR3.

This clone was recorded a few times. The chain is built from TRBV3-1 (or the pseudogene TRBV3-2) and TRBJ2-7, with 9 bases matching TRBD1. J gave up 3 bases and V 2 bases, and 2 bases lay outside the gene matches. Germline V gene lookup returns CDR1 LGHDT and CDR2 YNNKEL (reference sequence). The CDR3 is 14 amino acids. CDR3 in amino acids: CASSQNRGRYEQYF. CDR3 DNA: TGTGCCAGCAGCCAAAACAGGGGGCGCTACGAGCAGTACTTC.

The chain combines TRBV2 with TRBJ2-3; a weak D match, TRBD2 (5 bases). CDR1 and CDR2 from the germline V gene are SNHLY and FYNNEI. The ends were cut back, 6 bases at V and 0 bases at J, with 10 bases in the middle. The CDR3 extends over 14 amino acids. In DNA, the CDR3 is TGTGCCAGCAGCTGGGAGTCTAGCACAGATACGCAGTATTTT. Protein product: CASSWESSTDTQYF. Together with reference TRBV2 and TRBJ2-3, the CDR3 gives the full variable domain: EPEVTQTPSHQVTQMGQEVILRCVPISNHLYFYWYRQILGQKVEFLVSFYNNEISEKSEIFDDQFSVERPDGSNFTLKIRSTKLEDSAMYFCASSWESSTDTQYFGPGTRLTVL.

This clone has only one observation. J is TRBJ2-1 and V is TRBV28; tentatively, D is TRBD2 (6 bases). Germline values: CDR1 MDHEN, CDR2 SYDVKM. Between the trimmed V and J ends, which lost 1 base and 6 bases, there was a span of 13 bases. The CDR3 has 15 residues. The CDR3 is CASSLFGGPLNEQFF. The CDR3, as DNA: TGTGCCAGCAGTTTATTCGGGGGTCCCCTCAATGAGCAGTTCTTC.

The chain has TRBV5-1 and TRBJ2-1; TRBD2 matches at 9 bases. CDR3 length: 15 residues. V lost 6 bases to trimming and J lost 3 bases; unmatched junction nucleotides: 7. CDR1 is SGHRS, CDR2 YFSETQ, per germline. The CDR3 nucleotides are TGCGCCAGCACCGACGTAGCGGGAGTCTACAATGAGCAGTTCTTC. Its protein product is CASTDVAGVYNEQFF.

This sequence joins TRBV24-1 and TRBJ2-3; a weak D match, TRBD1 (5 bases). Germline CDR1 KGHDR, CDR2 SFDVKD. This CDR3 contains 15 residues. Deletions cut 1 base from V and 2 bases from J, with 9 bases between. The CDR3 region is CATSDLSRATDTQYF. Written as DNA, the CDR3 is TGTGCCACCAGTGATTTATCCAGGGCCACAGATACGCAGTATTTT.

J is TRBJ2-7 and V is TRBV7-2; 9 bases are a match to TRBD1. The germline CDR1 and CDR2 sequences are SGHTA and FQGNSA. The CDR3 consists of 15 residues. V trimming: 1 base; J trimming: 3 bases; junction bases outside the gene matches: 4. The CDR3 loop reads CASSLEGTGYYEQYF. The CDR3 nucleotides are TGTGCCAGCAGCTTAGAGGGGACAGGGTACTACGAGCAGTACTTC.